What follows are 17 T cell receptor beta chains derived from one specimen sequenced in a study of blood T cells in healthy people across ages. Primed by a sample-barcoded 5' primer and a J-beta primer mix, a second PCR proceeded for roughly 6 to 12 cycles. TCRdb called the 5' RACE reads again in MiXCR, with one record for every CDR3 protein. The data show 750,000 to 950,000 distinct CDR3 sequences, with roughly 24% seen just once and 2.5% to 3.5% held by the top ten. Separately, the same data were catalogued under a study of T cells of mothers and their children.

Sequencing was carried out using blood. These TCRs come from a boy under 18 in good health.

This clonotype was detected only a few times. V is TRBV12-5 and J is TRBJ2-1; D is undetermined. This CDR3 comprises 16 residues. Germline lookup yields CDR1 LGHNT and CDR2 FRNRAP. V lost 0 bases to trimming and J lost 8 bases, with 17 bases between them. The CDR3 DNA follows: TGTGCTAGTGGTTTGGTACTGGCGGAGAACTTTGATGAGCAGTTCTTC. As protein: CASGLVLAENFDEQFF. The full variable domain, completed using reference TRBV12-5 and TRBJ2-1, is DARVTQTPRHKVTEMGQEVTMRCQPILGHNTVFWYRQTMMQGLELLAYFRNRAPLDDSGMPKDRFSAEMPDATLATLKIQPSEPRDSAVYFCASGLVLAENFDEQFFGPGTRLTVL.

The chain uses TRBV18 and TRBJ1-4; D is possibly TRBD1 (5 bases). V dropped 8 bases and J dropped 0 bases, with 16 bases sitting between them. Germline V lookup: CDR1 KGHSH, CDR2 LQKENI. CDR3 length equals 16 residues. The CDR3 is CASPAGSPATNEKLFF. CDR3 nucleotides: TGTGCCAGCCCAGCAGGGAGCCCTGCAACTAATGAAAAACTGTTTTTT.

The chain is built from TRBV14 and TRBJ2-3; D gene unclear. Trimming removed 4 bases at V and 2 bases at J, with 13 bases between. The CDR3 extends over 15 amino acids. The germline V gene has CDR1 SGHDN and CDR2 FVKESK. The CDR3 loop reads CASSPTGSFTDTQYF. The CDR3, as DNA: TGTGCCAGCAGCCCCACGGGCTCCTTCACAGATACGCAGTATTTT.

This clonotype was picked up one time. The chain links TRBV29-1 to TRBJ2-4; D may be TRBD1 (6 bases). The CDR3 covers 12 residues. Germline V CDR1 and CDR2: SQVTM, ANQGSEA. V shed 7 bases and J shed 8 bases, with 15 bases lying between them. CDR3 DNA sequence: TGCAGCGGGGTGTGGGACATGGACATTCAGTACTTC. Protein product: CSGVWDMDIQYF.

This clonotype was counted only a few times. The chain's CDR3 is CSARETSGGAGETQYF. CDR3 DNA: TGCAGTGCTAGAGAAACTAGCGGGGGGGCGGGAGAGACCCAGTACTTC. The rearrangement joins TRBV20-1 to TRBJ2-5; 13 bases match TRBD2. J was trimmed by 4 bases and V by 0 bases; bases with no gene match: 5. This CDR3 is 16 amino acids long. CDR1 is DFQATT and CDR2 is SNEGSKA in the germline V gene (reference sequence).

The chain recombines TRBV5-1 with TRBJ1-1, with D maybe TRBD1 (6 bases). CDR3 length: 14 amino acids. V gave up 4 bases and J gave up 2 bases, with 12 bases separating them. Germline V gene data show CDR1 as SGHRS and CDR2 as YFSETQ. The CDR3 sequence: CASSPNRDNTEAFF. CDR3 coding DNA: TGCGCCAGCAGCCCGAACAGGGATAACACTGAAGCTTTCTTT.

The chain employs TRBV3-1 and TRBJ2-6, with TRBD1 matching over 8 bases. Germline V lookup: CDR1 LGHDT, CDR2 YNNKEL (reference sequence). Trimming at V came to 4 bases and at J to 6 bases, leaving 5 bases not matched to a gene. The CDR3 is 15 amino acids. CDR3 region: CASSRTGSPANVLTF. DNA of the CDR3: TGTGCCAGCAGCCGGACAGGGTCACCGGCCAACGTCCTGACTTTC.

The V call is TRBV7-3, the J call TRBJ2-1, with 10 bases identical to TRBD2. Looked up from germline, CDR1 is SGHTA and CDR2 is FQGTGA. With V trimmed by 5 bases and J by 9 bases, 13 bases remained unmatched. CDR3 length equals 16 residues. CDR3 protein: CASSRGWSGGAPEQFF. DNA for the CDR3: TGTGCCAGCAGCCGTGGTTGGAGCGGGGGGGCCCCTGAGCAGTTCTTC.

The DNA of the CDR3 is TGTGCCACCAGGGGACAGGGCCAAGAGACCCAGTACTTC. It codes for CATRGQGQETQYF. The rearrangement joins TRBV24-1 to TRBJ2-5; TRBD1 agrees at 9 bases. Per germline, CDR1 KGHDR and CDR2 SFDVKD. The CDR3 length is 13 residues. Trimming took 7 bases from V and 1 from J; bases not matched to a gene: 0.

This clonotype has a count of ten or more. The gene calls are TRBV5-1 and TRBJ2-7, with 8 bases matching TRBD2. The CDR3 loop spans 16 amino acids. Germline V lookup: CDR1 SGHRS, CDR2 YFSETQ. V dropped 0 bases and J dropped 0; count of bases not matched to a gene: 5. In DNA, the CDR3 is TGCGCCAGCAGCTTGGCCGCGGGGGGTTTCTCCTACGAGCAGTACTTC. Amino acids: CASSLAAGGFSYEQYF.

In its sample, this clonotype was seen a few times. CDR3 sequence reads: CASSYGQTYNEQFF. CDR3 nucleotide sequence: TGTGCCAGCAGTTACGGGCAGACCTACAATGAGCAGTTCTTC. The rearrangement joins TRBV6-5 to TRBJ2-1; D gene ambiguous. V lost 2 bases and J lost 2, with 7 bases in between. This CDR3 contains 14 residues. Per the germline V gene, CDR1 is MNHEY and CDR2 is SVGAGI.

The genes are TRBV5-1 and TRBJ1-4; D remains unclear. The CDR3 has 17 residues. The germline V gene encodes CDR1 SGHRS and CDR2 YFSETQ. The V gene lost 1 base and the J gene lost 0 bases, with 13 bases spanning the gap. The CDR3 spells CASSLMSAAATNEKLFF. Written as DNA, the CDR3 is TGCGCCAGCAGCTTGATGTCGGCGGCTGCAACTAATGAAAAACTGTTTTTT.

This clonotype has a handful of counts. Relative to the germline gene, one junction end is altered; a read error may explain this. V is TRBV14 and J is TRBJ2-1; D not resolved. The J call is uncertain, as TRBJ2-7 better fits the DNA end. CDR1 and CDR2 (germline): SGHDN, FVKESK. The CDR3 loop spans 14 amino acids. The CDR3 region has the DNA TGTGCCAGCAGCCAAGATCTGGGCTCCCACGAGCAGTACTTC. Its translation is CASSQDLGSHEQYF.

The genes are TRBV5-5 and TRBJ2-3, with 10 positions matching TRBD2. Germline CDR1 is SGHKS and CDR2 is YYEKEE (reference sequence). The CDR3 extends over 18 amino acids. V gave up 0 bases and J gave up 8 bases; unmatched junction bases: 15. CDR3 sequence: CASSLASSGGSSRGTQYF. In DNA form, the CDR3 reads TGTGCCAGCAGCTTGGCTTCTAGCGGGGGATCCTCTCGAGGTACGCAGTATTTT.

This sequence joins TRBV13 and TRBJ2-1; 9 bases are shared with TRBD2. The end of the DNA is better explained by TRBJ2-7, so the J call may be wrong. The germline CDR1 and CDR2 sequences are PRHDT and FYEKMQ (reference sequence). This CDR3 is 13 amino acids long. For the CDR3, the DNA is TGTGCCAGCAGCCGGACTAGCGTCCACGAGCAGTACTTC. It codes for CASSRTSVHEQYF.

This clonotype was detected once. The rearrangement links TRBV5-1 to TRBJ2-5; D is unclear. This CDR3 is 14 amino acids long. V was cut by 2 bases and J by 2 bases, with 10 bases left in between. Germline-derived CDR1 and CDR2 are SGHRS and YFSETQ. The CDR3 nucleotides read TGCGCCAGCAGCTTAGGTTACAGTCAAGAGACCCAGTACTTC. Translated: CASSLGYSQETQYF.

This chain connects TRBV29-1 to TRBJ1-2, with D perhaps TRBD1 (5 bases). V lost 0 bases to trimming and J lost 0 bases, with 11 bases between them. CDR1 is SQVTM, CDR2 ANQGSEA, per germline. The CDR3 is 15 residues long. This CDR3 reads CSVEEGRTANYGYTF. CDR3 bases: TGCAGCGTTGAAGAGGGGCGAACCGCTAACTATGGCTACACCTTC.